This paragraph covers one TCR beta chain sequence. Its antigen is not known. The data originate from a study of cytomegalovirus exposure and HLA in healthy donors. The PCR employed 60 Vbeta primers together with 13 Jbeta primers. TCRdb keeps only in-frame clones here, not all; method: immunoSEQ multiplex PCR. The sample comprises around 62,000 clones, roughly 73% of which are singletons, and roughly 5% rests with the top ten. Notes on the study in general: Generally TCR sequences proved uncommon, though certain public TCRs appeared in numerous donors. An analysis done earlier found most TCR beta V segments productive about 87% or about 30% of the time.

V dropped 6 bases and J dropped 1; count of bases not matched to a gene: 8. Germline-derived CDR1 and CDR2 are LNHDA and SQIVND (reference sequence). The CDR3 has 16 amino acids. The sample taken for sequencing was PBMCs. The TCR originated in a male donor in good health and CMV-seropositive. V usage is TRBV19 and J usage is TRBJ1-5; the match to TRBD1 covers 8 bases. As DNA, the CDR3 is TGTGCCAGTAGAAACCCGACAGGGGTAAGCAATCAGCCCCAGCATTTT. This gives the protein CASRNPTGVSNQPQHF.